This T cell receptor (beta chain) was observed in a study of cytotoxic CD8 clonotypes in ibrutinib-treated CLL. Study summary: Patient counts were 11 relapsed/refractory, some 16 treatment-naive and some 17 IGHV unmutated. Across samples, productive templates numbered 255,043 and productive rearrangements reached about 99,000 on average.

Libraries were prepared by immunoSEQ multiplex PCR; TCRdb keeps only in-frame clonotypes and omits some of them. The data contain about 160,000 clones, roughly 77% of them singletons. Sequenced here: PBMCs, sampled after 12 months of ibrutinib treatment. The TCR was taken from a human donor with chronic lymphocytic leukemia.

This CDR3 reads CASSSGNTETQYF. DNA of the CDR3: TGCGCCAGCAGCAGCGGGAACACCGAGACCCAGTACTTC. This chain joins TRBV5-1 and TRBJ2-5; TRBD2 matches at 7 bases. J gave up 5 bases and V 4 bases, and 5 bases lay outside the gene matches. From germline, CDR1 is SGHRS and CDR2 YFSETQ. The CDR3 runs to 13 residues. Variable domain in full (rest from reference TRBV5-1 and TRBJ2-5): KAGVTQTPRYLIKTRGQQVTLSCSPISGHRSVSWYQQTPGQGLQFLFEYFSETQRNKGNFPGRFSGRQFSNSRSEMNVSTLELGDSALYLCASSSGNTETQYFGPGTRLLVL.